These 15 T cell receptor beta chains share one sample of origin, sequenced in a study of blood T cell repertoires in COVID-19. Sequencing used immunoSEQ multiplex PCR; TCRdb keeps in-frame clones, though not all of them. The sample contains under 300,000 clones, over 85% of which appear only once. Source material: PBMCs or T cells enriched from blood (not recorded which). These receptor sequences come from an older woman who had recovered from COVID-19.

The rearrangement uses TRBV19 and TRBJ1-5; 9 bases map to TRBD1. The CDR3 totals 16 residues. The germline gives CDR1 LNHDA, CDR2 SQIVND (reference sequence). V was pared by 3 bases and J by 4 bases, with 7 bases of the junction left unmatched. In DNA form, the CDR3 reads TGTGCCAGTAGTATTGTAACAGGGGGCCGTAATCAGCCCCAGCATTTT. Amino acids: CASSIVTGGRNQPQHF.

The chain joins TRBV15 to TRBJ1-6, with 9 positions matching TRBD1. Germline lookup yields CDR1 LNHNV and CDR2 YYDKDF (reference sequence). The CDR3 length is 15 residues. The trim removed 4 bases at V and 10 bases at J, leaving 8 bases unmatched. This CDR3 reads CATSKTDRGTSPLHF. CDR3 DNA: TGTGCCACCAGCAAAACGGACAGGGGAACATCACCCCTCCACTTT.

In DNA, the CDR3 is TGCACCAGCAGCCAAGATCTCTACGGGAGGGTCGACGAGCAGTACTTC. This sequence encodes CTSSQDLYGRVDEQYF. The chain joins TRBV1 to TRBJ2-7; TRBD2 reflects the table's D call only, with no check against the DNA. TRBV1 is listed as a pseudogene. CDR3 length: 16 residues.

The chain carries TRBV5-1 and TRBJ2-3; a weak D match, TRBD2 (6 bases). This CDR3 spans 16 amino acids. In germline, CDR1 is SGHRS, CDR2 YFSETQ. V lost 5 bases and J lost 2, with 18 bases in between. CDR3 nucleotides: TGCGCCAGCAGGCCTATAGCGGAGGGACCCACAGATACGCAGTATTTT. Translation gives CASRPIAEGPTDTQYF.

This sequence joins TRBV11-3 and TRBJ2-7; maybe TRBD2 (5 bases). CDR3 length equals 15 residues. Germline loops: CDR1 SGHNT, CDR2 YENEEA. V was pared by 6 bases and J by 6 bases, with 21 bases between. This CDR3 is CASRSGVAGWGEQYF. In nucleotides, the CDR3 is TGTGCCAGCAGGTCCGGGGTTGCGGGTTGGGGCGAGCAGTACTTC. Supplemented by reference TRBV11-3 and TRBJ2-7, the full variable domain reads EAGVVQSPRYKIIEKKQPVAFWCNPISGHNTLYWYLQNLGQGPELLIRYENEEAVDDSQLPKDRFSAERLKGVDSTLKIQPAELGDSAVYLCASRSGVAGWGEQYFGPGTRLTVT.

The genes are TRBV2 and TRBJ1-6, with TRBD1 identical over 7 bases. Unmatched junction bases numbered 8, after V lost 6 bases and J lost 12 bases. The CDR3 consists of 13 residues. In germline, CDR1 is SNHLY, CDR2 FYNNEI. The CDR3 DNA follows: TGTGCCAGCAGGGGGGGACAGATTTTACCCCTCCACTTT. Translating it yields CASRGGQILPLHF.

The chain uses TRBV6-5 and TRBJ2-3; no reliable D call. Germline CDR1 MNHEY, CDR2 SVGAGI. The length of the CDR3 is 14 residues. Trimming pared 6 bases from V and 2 bases from J, leaving 12 bases between. The CDR3 is CASRKIRTTDTQYF. The CDR3 nucleotides read TGTGCCAGCAGAAAGATTAGAACCACAGATACGCAGTATTTT.

This chain joins TRBV27 and TRBJ1-2; 9 bases are a match to TRBD1. The CDR3 totals 15 residues. V lost 4 bases and J lost 8; bases outside the gene matches: 11. CDR1 is MNHEY, CDR2 SMNVEV, per germline (reference sequence). The CDR3 bases are TGTGCCAGCAGTTCAAACAAACAGGGGGCGCGAGGCTACACCTTC. Protein: CASSSNKQGARGYTF.

The chain recombines TRBV20-1 with TRBJ1-2; D gene uncertain. This CDR3 has 12 amino acids. Trimming pared 3 bases from V and 2 bases from J, leaving 7 bases between. CDR1 is DFQATT, CDR2 SNEGSKA, per germline (reference sequence). The CDR3 spells CSASGQNYGYTF. DNA for the CDR3: TGCAGTGCTAGTGGGCAGAACTATGGCTACACCTTC.

DNA of the CDR3: TGTGCCAGTAGTACAGGGAGGAGTGATCTTTATGGCTACACCTTC. Its protein is CASSTGRSDLYGYTF. The gene calls are TRBV19 and TRBJ1-2; the D gene is possibly TRBD1 (5 bases). V was trimmed by 4 bases and J by 5 bases, leaving 17 bases between them. From germline, CDR1 is LNHDA and CDR2 SQIVND (reference sequence). The CDR3 spans 15 residues. The full variable domain, its missing parts supplied by reference TRBV19 and TRBJ1-2, is DGGITQSPKYLFRKEGQNVTLSCEQNLNHDAMYWYRQDPGQGLRLIYYSQIVNDFQKGDIAEGYSVSREKKESFPLTVTSAQKNPTAFYLCASSTGRSDLYGYTFGSGTRLTVV.

The V gene is TRBV19, the J gene TRBJ2-3, with D perhaps TRBD2 (7 bases). Germline CDR1 reads LNHDA; CDR2 reads SQIVND (reference sequence). The CDR3 is 15 residues long. Trimming took 7 bases from V and 6 from J, leaving 20 bases between them. CDR3 coding DNA: TGTGCCAGTAAAGACGGGGGGCCCCCCGCGGATACGCAGTATTTT. It specifies CASKDGGPPADTQYF.

The rearrangement links TRBV28 to TRBJ1-5; D is possibly TRBD1 (6 bases). Between the trimmed V and J ends, which lost 6 bases and 6 bases, there was a span of 18 bases. Per the germline V gene, CDR1 is MDHEN and CDR2 is SYDVKM. The CDR3 extends over 15 amino acids. This CDR3 reads CASSHAGALSQPQHF. CDR3 in DNA: TGTGCCAGCAGCCACGCAGGGGCTCTCAGTCAGCCCCAGCATTTT.

The chain links TRBV28 to TRBJ1-1, with D perhaps TRBD1 (6 bases). The germline CDR1 and CDR2 sequences are MDHEN and SYDVKM. The CDR3 covers 15 residues. V lost 5 bases and J 1 base, leaving 14 bases between the germline ends. CDR3 loop: CASSVRGGANTEAFF. CDR3 in DNA: TGTGCCAGCAGTGTACGAGGGGGTGCGAACACTGAAGCTTTCTTT.

The rearrangement links TRBV28 to TRBJ1-1; TRBD1 is a possible D gene (5 bases). CDR1 MDHEN and CDR2 SYDVKM come from the germline V gene. V gave up 4 bases and J gave up 3 bases, with 12 bases separating them. The CDR3 is 14 residues long. The chain's CDR3 is CASSSSPGHTEAFF. Written as DNA, the CDR3 is TGTGCCAGCAGTTCGTCACCAGGGCACACTGAAGCTTTCTTT.

This chain joins TRBV5-1 and TRBJ2-1; 14 bases align to TRBD2. The CDR3 is made up of 18 amino acids. Looked up from germline, CDR1 is SGHRS and CDR2 is YFSETQ. V lost 2 bases, J lost 8 bases, and 12 bases stayed unmatched. CDR3 in amino acids: CASSLAMTGTSGSHEQFF. The CDR3 coding sequence is TGCGCCAGCAGCTTAGCAATGACCGGGACTAGCGGGAGTCATGAGCAGTTCTTC.